Following are 29 T cell receptor beta chains from one sample sequenced in a study of T cell responses to AZD1222 COVID-19 vaccine. Assay: immunoSEQ multiplex PCR; the TCRdb copy retains only in-frame clones and omits some. The sample gives about 160,000 clones, roughly 94% of which show up once; around 4% is in the top ten. Sample: peripheral blood, taken on day 0 of MenACWY control vaccination. These receptors were obtained from an adult in good health.

V and J are TRBV5-5 and TRBJ1-4; D is possibly TRBD1 (6 bases). Germline V gene data show CDR1 as SGHKS and CDR2 as YYEKEE (reference sequence). There are 16 residues in the CDR3. The V end was cut by 0 bases, the J end by 5 bases, with 14 bases between. The CDR3 spells CASSLAGTRRNEKLFF. CDR3 DNA sequence: TGTGCCAGCAGCTTGGCCGGGACAAGAAGGAATGAAAAACTGTTTTTT.

The V and J genes are TRBV20-1 and TRBJ2-7; no reliable D call. Trimming stripped 0 bases from V and 6 bases from J, with 6 bases between. CDR1 and CDR2 from the germline V gene are DFQATT and SNEGSKA (reference sequence). The CDR3 has 11 amino acids. The CDR3 DNA reads TGCAGTGCTAGAGAACTGACCGAGCAGTACTTC. Encoded protein: CSARELTEQYF.

This chain joins TRBV28 and TRBJ1-6, with a possible D match to TRBD1 (6 bases). With 6 bases removed from V and 10 bases from J, the gap between germline ends came to 22 bases. Germline-derived CDR1 and CDR2 are MDHEN and SYDVKM. The CDR3 has 16 residues. CDR3 sequence (DNA): TGTGCCAGCAGCCTAACAGGGTTTTTTAGTGGATCACCCCTCCACTTT. Protein sequence: CASSLTGFFSGSPLHF.

This clone was observed a single time. V and J are TRBV5-6 and TRBJ1-3; a possible D gene is TRBD1 (5 bases). The ends were cut back, 6 bases at V and 2 bases at J, with 9 bases in the middle. The CDR3 length is 13 residues. Germline loops: CDR1 SGHDT, CDR2 YYEEEE. For the CDR3, the DNA is TGTGCCAGCAAAGGGGTAGCTGGAAACACCATATATTTT. This translates into CASKGVAGNTIYF.

The table lists this clone with a few counts. The V gene is TRBV30, the J gene TRBJ2-5; perhaps TRBD2 as D (6 bases). Between the trimmed V and J ends, which lost 3 bases and 6 bases, there was a span of 14 bases. The CDR3 totals 13 residues. Germline CDR1 GTSNPN, CDR2 SVGIG (reference sequence). This CDR3 is CAWSELATKTQYF. The CDR3 DNA reads TGTGCCTGGAGCGAGCTAGCGACCAAGACCCAGTACTTC.

This chain links TRBV7-6 with TRBJ2-5; D is undetermined. Per the germline V gene, CDR1 is SGHVS and CDR2 is FNYEAQ. The CDR3 extends over 13 amino acids. Trimming pared 5 bases from V and 7 bases from J, leaving 14 bases between. This CDR3 is CASSTRPRRTQYF. In nucleotides, the CDR3 is TGTGCCAGCAGCACGAGACCCCGGCGGACCCAGTACTTC.

This chain links TRBV15 with TRBJ2-2; 8 bases agree with TRBD2. This CDR3 has 17 residues. Germline CDR1 is LNHNV and CDR2 is YYDKDF (reference sequence). The junction had 8 bases not matched to a gene; V was cut back by 0 bases and J by 5 bases. This chain's CDR3 is CATSRDPPGGDTGELFF. The CDR3 region has the DNA TGTGCCACCAGCAGAGATCCGCCGGGAGGGGATACCGGGGAGCTGTTTTTT.

The chain employs TRBV6-2 or TRBV6-3 and TRBJ2-1; D gene unclear. Germline V CDR1 and CDR2: MNHEY, SVGEGT. V lost 4 bases and J lost 2, with 15 bases in between. This CDR3 contains 16 residues. CDR3 in DNA: TGTGCCAGCAGTTCGATACTGAGTCTTACCTACAATGAGCAGTTCTTC. The encoded protein is CASSSILSLTYNEQFF.

This clone has just one count. This chain joins TRBV10-3 and TRBJ2-7; D may be TRBD2 (6 bases). The CDR3 contains 13 residues. Germline V CDR1 and CDR2: ENHRY, SYGVKD. Deletions cut 6 bases from V and 0 bases from J, with 9 bases between. Here the CDR3 reads CAIRGDSSYEQYF. CDR3 nucleotides: TGTGCCATCAGAGGGGACTCCTCCTACGAGCAGTACTTC.

The rearrangement joins TRBV6-4 to TRBJ2-1; D is perhaps TRBD1 (6 bases). CDR1 is MRHNA, CDR2 SNTAGT, per germline. This CDR3 is 16 amino acids long. V shed 5 bases and J shed 1 base, with 15 bases lying between them. In DNA, the CDR3 is TGTGCCAGCAGTCCTAACAGGGTGAGGTCCTACAATGAGCAGTTCTTC. This codes for CASSPNRVRSYNEQFF.

The rearrangement joins TRBV7-8 to TRBJ2-7; 10 positions match TRBD2. CDR1 is SGHVS, CDR2 FQNEAQ, per germline. Trimming at V came to 5 bases and at J to 2 bases, leaving 6 bases not matched to a gene. The CDR3 is made up of 15 amino acids. CDR3 amino acids: CASSVRTSGAYEQYF. For the CDR3, the DNA is TGTGCCAGCAGCGTCCGGACTAGCGGAGCCTACGAGCAGTACTTC.

The chain combines TRBV7-9 with TRBJ1-1; D remains ambiguous. From germline, CDR1 is SEHNR and CDR2 FQNEAQ (reference sequence). Trimming cost V 4 bases and J 3 bases, with 18 bases left between them. CDR3 length equals 16 residues. CDR3 protein: CASSSGQSNWDTEAFF. The CDR3 region has the DNA TGTGCCAGCAGCTCCGGGCAATCCAATTGGGACACTGAAGCTTTCTTT.

This clone appeared a single time. V is TRBV5-6 and J is TRBJ1-2; D call uncertain. This CDR3 is built from 14 residues. CDR1 SGHDT and CDR2 YYEEEE come from the germline V gene. The V end lost 1 base, the J end lost 6 bases, and 13 bases lay between the germline ends. The DNA for the CDR3 is TGTGCCAGCAGCTTGAGGTCGGTTCCTCATGGCTACACCTTC. It encodes CASSLRSVPHGYTF.

This clone was counted once. The chain carries TRBV4-1 and TRBJ2-3; D is perhaps TRBD1 (7 bases). The CDR3 has 15 residues. Trimming cost V 4 bases and J 0 bases, with 11 bases left between them. The germline V gene has CDR1 MGHRA and CDR2 YSYEKL. DNA for the CDR3: TGCGCCAGCAGCCCCAGGGGGACTAGCACAGATACGCAGTATTTT. Its protein product is CASSPRGTSTDTQYF.

The V call is TRBV4-2, the J call TRBJ1-2; no clear D gene. Per germline, CDR1 LGHNA and CDR2 YNFKEQ. Trimming shortened V by 2 bases and J by 4 bases, and 11 bases separated the two germline ends. This CDR3 has 14 amino acids. CDR3 in DNA: TGTGCCAGCAGCCAACCGGGCGCAACCTATGGCTACACCTTC. It yields the protein CASSQPGATYGYTF.

The chain combines TRBV7-2 with TRBJ2-1; perhaps TRBD2 as D (6 bases). Between the trimmed V and J ends, which lost 0 bases and 9 bases, there was a span of 12 bases. This CDR3 spans 14 amino acids. CDR1 is SGHTA and CDR2 is FQGNSA in the germline V gene. This CDR3 reads CASSLAGGPLEQFF. Written as DNA, the CDR3 is TGTGCCAGCAGCTTAGCGGGAGGCCCCCTTGAGCAGTTCTTC.

The chain joins TRBV7-6 to TRBJ2-3, with D tentatively TRBD2 (6 bases). From germline, CDR1 is SGHVS and CDR2 FNYEAQ. The CDR3 is 17 residues long. The V and J ends lost 1 base and 2 bases respectively, with 16 bases between them. CDR3 nucleotides: TGTGCCAGCAGCTTAGACCGGGTAGCGGCTGTCACAGATACGCAGTATTTT. Translating gives CASSLDRVAAVTDTQYF.

The chain uses TRBV7-2 and TRBJ2-3; TRBD1 agrees at 9 bases. V lost 5 bases and J lost 7; bases outside the gene matches: 13. Germline-derived CDR1 and CDR2 are SGHTA and FQGNSA. The CDR3 extends over 16 amino acids. In nucleotides, the CDR3 is TGTGCCAGCAGCCTTCGGCCACGGGACAGGGTTTATACGCAGTATTTT. This codes for CASSLRPRDRVYTQYF.

The chain has TRBV15 and TRBJ2-7, with D perhaps matching TRBD2 (5 bases). CDR1 LNHNV and CDR2 YYDKDF come from the germline V gene (reference sequence). Deletions cut 3 bases from V and 4 bases from J, with 16 bases between. The CDR3 is made up of 15 amino acids. The DNA of the CDR3 is TGTGCCACCAGCAGGGCGGGCCCCTGGCTTTACGAGCAGTACTTC. Its translation: CATSRAGPWLYEQYF.

The genes are TRBV6-5 and TRBJ1-4; TRBD1 might be the D (5 bases). Trimming left V 4 bases short and J 7 bases short, with 13 bases between. Germline-derived CDR1 and CDR2 are MNHEY and SVGAGI. The CDR3 sequence is 14 residues long. The CDR3 loop reads CASSLGVQLEKLFF. The CDR3 coding sequence is TGTGCCAGCAGTTTAGGGGTTCAGCTTGAAAAACTGTTTTTT.

V usage is TRBV30 and J usage is TRBJ1-2; maybe TRBD1 (5 bases). Trimming shortened V by 3 bases and J by 3 bases, and 14 bases separated the two germline ends. This CDR3 is built from 14 residues. Germline CDR1 GTSNPN, CDR2 SVGIG (reference sequence). CDR3 sequence reads: CAWRPPGGDYGYTF. As DNA, the CDR3 is TGTGCCTGGAGACCCCCGGGGGGGGACTATGGCTACACCTTC. The whole variable domain, remainder taken from reference TRBV30 and TRBJ1-2, is SQTIHQWPATLVQPVGSPLSLECTVEGTSNPNLYWYRQAAGRGLQLLFYSVGIGQISSEVPQNLSASRPQDRQFILSSKKLLLSDSGFYLCAWRPPGGDYGYTFGSGTRLTVV.

The CDR3: CASSQEETGWDEQFF. The CDR3 DNA is TGCGCCAGCAGCCAAGAGGAGACAGGGTGGGATGAGCAGTTCTTC. This chain joins TRBV4-1 and TRBJ2-1; 7 bases fit TRBD1. Germline-derived CDR1 and CDR2 are MGHRA and YSYEKL. There are 15 residues in the CDR3. V shed 0 bases, J shed 8 bases, and the junction held 7 bases outside the gene matches.

The chain joins TRBV3-1 (or the pseudogene TRBV3-2) to TRBJ1-5; a possible D gene is TRBD1 (5 bases). Trimming left V 4 bases short and J 5 bases short, with 9 bases between. Germline-derived CDR1 and CDR2 are LGHDT and YNNKEL (reference sequence). The CDR3 covers 13 residues. The CDR3 protein is CASSPTGYQPQHF. CDR3 in DNA: TGTGCCAGCAGCCCCACAGGCTATCAGCCCCAGCATTTT.

This chain uses TRBV11-1 with TRBJ2-7; D is perhaps TRBD1 (6 bases). CDR1 and CDR2 (germline): SGHAT, FQDESV (reference sequence). The V gene lost 3 bases and the J gene lost 2 bases, with 11 bases spanning the gap. The CDR3 totals 14 residues. The CDR3 reads CASSFRTAPYEQYF. The CDR3 DNA sequence: TGTGCCAGCAGCTTCCGGACAGCACCCTACGAGCAGTACTTC. Full variable domain (outside the CDR3, taken from reference TRBV11-1 and TRBJ2-7): EAEVAQSPRYKITEKSQAVAFWCDPISGHATLYWYRQILGQGPELLVQFQDESVVDDSQLPKDRFSAERLKGVDSTLKIQPAELGDSAMYLCASSFRTAPYEQYFGPGTRLTVT.

The rearrangement joins TRBV14 to TRBJ1-5; no definite D call. Germline V CDR1 and CDR2: SGHDN, FVKESK. V was clipped by 4 bases and J by 3 bases, with 7 bases between them. This CDR3 is 13 amino acids long. Here the CDR3 DNA reads TGTGCCAGCAGCCGTGGACCCAATCAGCCCCAGCATTTT. This encodes CASSRGPNQPQHF.

The chain links TRBV7-3 to TRBJ1-3, with D possibly being TRBD1 (5 bases). The V end was cut by 2 bases, the J end by 1 base, with 9 bases between. In germline, CDR1 is SGHTA, CDR2 FQGTGA. CDR3 length: 15 amino acids. CDR3 sequence (DNA): TGTGCCAGCAGCTTAGTGGGGGGTTCTGGAAACACCATATATTTT. Protein product: CASSLVGGSGNTIYF.

V gene TRBV7-2 combines with J gene TRBJ2-5; TRBD2 agrees at 11 bases. The CDR3 is 15 residues long. The ends lost 2 bases at V and 4 bases at J; junction bases unmatched: 3. Germline CDR1 is SGHTA and CDR2 is FQGNSA. CDR3 amino acids: CASSLLGLAGETQYF. CDR3 in DNA: TGTGCCAGCAGCTTACTAGGACTAGCGGGAGAGACCCAGTACTTC.

This chain links TRBV19 with TRBJ2-6; 9 nucleotides line up with TRBD1. J was trimmed by 4 bases and V by 3 bases; bases with no gene match: 10. This CDR3 has 18 residues. Germline-derived CDR1 and CDR2 are LNHDA and SQIVND (reference sequence). This chain's CDR3 is CASSIRGQGRPGANVLTF. The CDR3 region has the DNA TGTGCCAGTAGTATTCGCGGACAGGGGCGGCCCGGGGCCAACGTCCTGACTTTC.

V is TRBV30 and J is TRBJ1-3, with D uncertain. This CDR3 is 12 amino acids long. Looked up from germline, CDR1 is GTSNPN and CDR2 is SVGIG (reference sequence). Trimming took off 1 base at V and 0 bases at J, with 1 base between the two ends. The CDR3 coding sequence is TGTGCCTGGAGTGCCTCTGGAAACACCATATATTTT. Its protein product is CAWSASGNTIYF.